Presented here are 7 T cell receptor beta chains from one specimen sequenced in a study of cytomegalovirus exposure and HLA in healthy donors. The PCR had 60 Vbeta and 13 Jbeta primers. Libraries were prepared by immunoSEQ multiplex PCR; TCRdb keeps only in-frame clonotypes and omits some of them. The repertoire table contains approximately 170,000 clones. Sequencing was done on a sample of PBMCs. All receptors come from a woman aged 18-29 years in good health and CMV-seropositive.

A remark on this clone: The same CDR3 can be traced to other DNA sequences in this sample. This chain links TRBV19 with TRBJ2-5; TRBD1 matches 11 bases. With 5 bases clipped from V and 4 bases from J, the junction kept 6 bases outside the gene matches. The length of the CDR3 is 15 residues. CDR1 LNHDA and CDR2 SQIVND come from the germline V gene (reference sequence). The DNA of the CDR3 is TGTGCCAGTAGTTTACGGACAGGGGGCAGAGAGACCCAGTACTTC. Protein sequence: CASSLRTGGRETQYF.

CDR3 coding DNA: TGCGCCAGCAGCTTGGCCAAGGAGGAGACCCAGTACTTC. Encoded protein: CASSLAKEETQYF. This rearrangement joins TRBV5-1 to TRBJ2-5; D gene ambiguous. Germline V lookup: CDR1 SGHRS, CDR2 YFSETQ. V was pared by 0 bases and J by 5 bases, with 8 bases between. The CDR3 totals 13 residues.

The chain links TRBV18 to TRBJ2-7, with 8 bases fitting TRBD1. V trimming: 8 bases; J trimming: 0 bases; junction bases outside the gene matches: 9. The CDR3 extends over 15 amino acids. Per the germline V gene, CDR1 is KGHSH and CDR2 is LQKENI. The CDR3 bases are TGTGCCAGCAGAACCGGGACAGGTTTCTCCTACGAGCAGTACTTC. This sequence encodes CASRTGTGFSYEQYF.

As concerns this clone: One end of the junction does not line up with germline, which may come from a read error. The chain employs TRBV7-7 and TRBJ2-1; D perhaps matches TRBD1 (5 bases). Germline-derived CDR1 and CDR2 are SSHAT and FNYEAQ (reference sequence). There are 13 residues in the CDR3. The CDR3: CASSLTAGQNPFF. The CDR3 DNA reads as TGTGCTAGCAGCTTAACAGCAGGACAAAATCCGTTCTTC.

The V and J genes are TRBV5-6 and TRBJ2-5; TRBD1 matches at 7 bases. Judging by the DNA end, TRBJ2-7 fits better; the J call may be wrong. CDR1 is SGHDT, CDR2 YYEEEE, per germline. The CDR3 extends over 17 amino acids. CDR3 in amino acids: CASSSPGQLSPSYEQYF. In nucleotides, the CDR3 is TGTGCCAGCAGCTCCCCGGGACAGCTTTCCCCCTCCTACGAGCAGTACTTC.

As DNA, the CDR3 is TGTGCCAGCAGCTTAGAGGAGGGAGTAACCGAGCAGTACTTC. It translates to CASSLEEGVTEQYF. This chain uses TRBV7-2 with TRBJ2-5; D may be TRBD2 (6 bases). The J call may be incorrect, as the DNA end agrees better with TRBJ2-7. CDR3 size: 14 residues. Per germline, CDR1 SGHTA and CDR2 FQGNSA.

The CDR3 coding sequence is TGTGCCTCCCGCGCCGGGGAGACAGGGGCCCAACACAAGCAGTACTTC. Its protein product is CASRAGETGAQHKQYF. The rearrangement uses TRBV19 and TRBJ2-7; 8 positions match TRBD1. The CDR3 is 16 amino acids. The V gene end was trimmed by 11 bases and the J gene end by 8 bases; junction bases not matched to a gene: 23. From germline, CDR1 is LNHDA and CDR2 SQIVND (reference sequence).